In this sample, the clone carrying this TCR beta chain turned up a few times. Assay: immunoSEQ multiplex PCR; the TCRdb copy retains only in-frame clones and omits some. Among about 14,000 clones listed, roughly 70% were seen once. The length of the CDR3 is 14 residues. Germline assignment: CDR1 SNHLY and CDR2 FYNNEI. V was trimmed by 6 bases and J by 4 bases, leaving 15 bases between them. The data stem from a study of neoadjuvant anti-PD-1 for oral cavity cancer. This TCR derives from a person aged 35 to 85 with oral cavity squamous cell carcinoma. The sequencing used PBMCs, collected before nivolumab (anti-PD-1) treatment. V is TRBV2 and J is TRBJ1-1, with D hard to call. CDR3 bases: TGTGCCAGCAGGGTCAGGCCGGGTGGCACTGAAGCTTTCTTT. Its translation: CASRVRPGGTEAFF.